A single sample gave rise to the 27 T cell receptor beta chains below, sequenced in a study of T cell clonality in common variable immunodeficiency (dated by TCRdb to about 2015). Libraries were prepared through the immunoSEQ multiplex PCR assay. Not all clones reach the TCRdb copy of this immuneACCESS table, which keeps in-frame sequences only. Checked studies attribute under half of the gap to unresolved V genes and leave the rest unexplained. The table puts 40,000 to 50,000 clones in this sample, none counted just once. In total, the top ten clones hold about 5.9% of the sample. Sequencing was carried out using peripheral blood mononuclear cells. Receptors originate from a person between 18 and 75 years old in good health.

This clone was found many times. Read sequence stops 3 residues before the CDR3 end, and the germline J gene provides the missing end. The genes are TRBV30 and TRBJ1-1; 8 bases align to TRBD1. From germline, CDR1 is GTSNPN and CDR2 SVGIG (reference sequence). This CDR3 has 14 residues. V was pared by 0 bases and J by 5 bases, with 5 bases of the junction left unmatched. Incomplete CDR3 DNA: TGTGCCTGGAGTGTAAACAGGGGGTATACTGAA. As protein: CAWSVNRGYTE. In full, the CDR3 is CAWSVNRGYTEAFF.

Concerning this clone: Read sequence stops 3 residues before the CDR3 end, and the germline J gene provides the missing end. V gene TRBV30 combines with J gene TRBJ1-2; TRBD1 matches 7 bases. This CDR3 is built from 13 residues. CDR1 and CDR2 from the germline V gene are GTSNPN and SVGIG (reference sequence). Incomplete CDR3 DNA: TGTGCCTGGAGCGCCCAGGGGGTAGGAGGC. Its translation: CAWSAQGVGG. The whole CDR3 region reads CAWSAQGVGGYTF.

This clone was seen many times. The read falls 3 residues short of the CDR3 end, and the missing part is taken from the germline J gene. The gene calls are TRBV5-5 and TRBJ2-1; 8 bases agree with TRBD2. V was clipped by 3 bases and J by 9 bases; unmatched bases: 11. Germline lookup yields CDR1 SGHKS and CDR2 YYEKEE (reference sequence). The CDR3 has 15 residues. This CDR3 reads CASSWGGGSSGEQFF. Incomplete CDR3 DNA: TGTGCCAGCAGCTGGGGCGGGGGGTCTTCGGGTGAG.

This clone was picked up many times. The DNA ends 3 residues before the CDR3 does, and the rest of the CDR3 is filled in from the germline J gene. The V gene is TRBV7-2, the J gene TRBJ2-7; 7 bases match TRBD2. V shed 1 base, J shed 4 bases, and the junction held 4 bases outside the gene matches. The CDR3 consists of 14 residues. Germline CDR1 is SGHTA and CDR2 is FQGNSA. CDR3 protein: CASSLDGGNYEQYF. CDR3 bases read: TGTGCCAGCAGCTTAGACGGGGGGAATTACGAG. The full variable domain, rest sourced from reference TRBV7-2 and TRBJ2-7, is GAGVSQSPSNKVTEKGKDVELRCDPISGHTALYWYRQSLGQGLEFLIYFQGNSAPDKSGLPSDRFSAERTGGSVSTLTIQRTQQEDSAVYLCASSLDGGNYEQYFGPGTRLTVT.

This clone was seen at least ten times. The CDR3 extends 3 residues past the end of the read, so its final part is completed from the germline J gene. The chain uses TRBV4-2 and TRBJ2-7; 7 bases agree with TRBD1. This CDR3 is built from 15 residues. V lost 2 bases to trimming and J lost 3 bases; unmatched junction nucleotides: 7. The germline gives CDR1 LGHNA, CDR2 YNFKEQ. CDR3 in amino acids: CASSQQSTGNYEQYF. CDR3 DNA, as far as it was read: TGTGCCAGCAGCCAACAATCGACAGGGAACTACGAG.

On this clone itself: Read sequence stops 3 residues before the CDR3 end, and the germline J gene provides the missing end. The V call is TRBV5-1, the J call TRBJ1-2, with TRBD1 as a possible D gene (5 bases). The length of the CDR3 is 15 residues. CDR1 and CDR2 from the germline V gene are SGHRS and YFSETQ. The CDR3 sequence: CASSFPGTLTDTYTF. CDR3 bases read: TGCGCCAGCAGCTTCCCCGGGACTCTCACAGATACC. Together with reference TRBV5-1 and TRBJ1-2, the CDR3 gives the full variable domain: KAGVTQTPRYLIKTRGQQVTLSCSPISGHRSVSWYQQTPGQGLQFLFEYFSETQRNKGNFPGRFSGRQFSNSRSEMNVSTLELGDSALYLCASSFPGTLTDTYTFGSGTRLTVV.

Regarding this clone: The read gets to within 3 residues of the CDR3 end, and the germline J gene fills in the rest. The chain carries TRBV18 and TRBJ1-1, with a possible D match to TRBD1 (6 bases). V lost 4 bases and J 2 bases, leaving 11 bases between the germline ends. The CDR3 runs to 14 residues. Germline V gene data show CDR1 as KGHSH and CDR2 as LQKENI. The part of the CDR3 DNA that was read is TGTGCCAGCTCACTGACCAGGGGCAACACTGAA. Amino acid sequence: CASSLTRGNTE. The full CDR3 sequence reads CASSLTRGNTEAFF.

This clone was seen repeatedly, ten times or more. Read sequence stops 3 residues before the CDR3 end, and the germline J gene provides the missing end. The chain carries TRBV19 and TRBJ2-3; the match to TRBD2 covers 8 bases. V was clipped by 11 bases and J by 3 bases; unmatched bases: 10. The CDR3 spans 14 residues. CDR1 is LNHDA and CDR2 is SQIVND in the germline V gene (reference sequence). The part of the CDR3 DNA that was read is TGTGCCCGCGAAGGGGGACTAGGAACAGATACG. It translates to CAREGGLGTDT. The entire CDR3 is CAREGGLGTDTQYF.

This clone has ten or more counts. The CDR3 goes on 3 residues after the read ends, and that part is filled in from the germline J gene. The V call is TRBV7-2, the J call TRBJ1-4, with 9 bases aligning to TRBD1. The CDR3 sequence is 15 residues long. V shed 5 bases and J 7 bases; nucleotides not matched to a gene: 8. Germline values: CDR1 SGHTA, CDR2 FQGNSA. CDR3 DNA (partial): TGTGCCAGCAGCCCCGGCACAGGGGGCGGTGAAAAA. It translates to CASSPGTGGGEK. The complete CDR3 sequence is CASSPGTGGGEKLFF.

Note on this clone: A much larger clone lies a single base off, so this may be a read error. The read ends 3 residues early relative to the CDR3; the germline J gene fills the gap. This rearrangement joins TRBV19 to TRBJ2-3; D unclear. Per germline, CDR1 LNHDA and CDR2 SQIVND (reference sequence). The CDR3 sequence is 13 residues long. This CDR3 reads CASSMSRKETQYF. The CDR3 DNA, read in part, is TGTGCCAGTAGTATGAGCCGAAAAGAGACG.

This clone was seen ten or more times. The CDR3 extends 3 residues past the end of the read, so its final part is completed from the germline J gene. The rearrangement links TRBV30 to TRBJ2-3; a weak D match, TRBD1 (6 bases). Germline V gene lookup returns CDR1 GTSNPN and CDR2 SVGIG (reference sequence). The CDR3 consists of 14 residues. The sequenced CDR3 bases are TGTGCCTGGAGTGTAGGGACACAGACAAGAGCG. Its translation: CAWSVGTQTRA. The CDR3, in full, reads CAWSVGTQTRAQYF.

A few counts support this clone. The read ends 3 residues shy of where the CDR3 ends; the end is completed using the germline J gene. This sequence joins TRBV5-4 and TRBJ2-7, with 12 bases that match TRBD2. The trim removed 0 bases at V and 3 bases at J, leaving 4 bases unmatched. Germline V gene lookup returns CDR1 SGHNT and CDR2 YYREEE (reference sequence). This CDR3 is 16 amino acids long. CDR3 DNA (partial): TGTGCCAGCAGCTTGGCCCTAGCGGGGGGGTACTACGAG. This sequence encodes CASSLALAGGYYE. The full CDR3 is CASSLALAGGYYEQYF.

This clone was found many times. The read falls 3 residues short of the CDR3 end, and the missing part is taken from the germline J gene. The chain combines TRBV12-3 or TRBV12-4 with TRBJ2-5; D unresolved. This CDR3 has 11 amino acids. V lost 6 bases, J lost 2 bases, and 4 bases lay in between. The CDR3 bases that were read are TGTGCCAGCAGCTTGCAAGAGACC. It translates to CASSLQET. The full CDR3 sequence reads CASSLQETQYF.

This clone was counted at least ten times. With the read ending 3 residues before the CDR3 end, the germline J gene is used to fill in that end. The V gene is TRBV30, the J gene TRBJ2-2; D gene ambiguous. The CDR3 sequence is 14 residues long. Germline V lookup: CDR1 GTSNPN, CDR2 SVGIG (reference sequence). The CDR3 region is CAWSVHGSGEKLFF. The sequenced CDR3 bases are TGTGCCTGGAGTGTACACGGGTCCGGTGAAAAG.

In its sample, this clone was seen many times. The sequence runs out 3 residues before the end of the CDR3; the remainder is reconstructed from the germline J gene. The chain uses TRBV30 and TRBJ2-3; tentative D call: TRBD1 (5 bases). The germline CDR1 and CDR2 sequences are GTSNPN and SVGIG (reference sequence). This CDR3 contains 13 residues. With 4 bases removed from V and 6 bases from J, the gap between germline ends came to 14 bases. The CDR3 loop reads CAWTIPPGDTQYF. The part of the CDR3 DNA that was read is TGTGCCTGGACGATACCCCCAGGGGATACG.

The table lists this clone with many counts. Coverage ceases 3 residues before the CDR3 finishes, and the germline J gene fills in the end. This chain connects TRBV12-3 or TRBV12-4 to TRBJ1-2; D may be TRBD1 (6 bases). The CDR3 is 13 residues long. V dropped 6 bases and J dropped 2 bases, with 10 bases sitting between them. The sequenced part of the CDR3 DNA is TGTGCCAGCAGGTCCGGACAGAACTATGGC. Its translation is CASRSGQNYG. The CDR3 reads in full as CASRSGQNYGYTF.

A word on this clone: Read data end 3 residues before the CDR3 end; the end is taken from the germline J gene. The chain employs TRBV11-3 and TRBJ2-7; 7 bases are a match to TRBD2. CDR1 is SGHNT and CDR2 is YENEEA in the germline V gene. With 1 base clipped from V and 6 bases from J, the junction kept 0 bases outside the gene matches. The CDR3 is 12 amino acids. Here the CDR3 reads CASSLGGGEQYF. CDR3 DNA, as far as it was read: TGTGCCAGCAGCTTAGGGGGGGGCGAG.

CDR3 loop: CAWSRRGAPDTAFF. CDR3 DNA, as far as it was read: TGTGCCTGGAGTCGGCGGGGGGCCCCAGATACG. V and J are TRBV30 and TRBJ1-1, with D maybe TRBD1 (6 bases). The read ends 3 residues before the CDR3 terminus; that terminus is restored from the germline J gene. The CDR3 runs to 14 residues. Looked up from germline, CDR1 is GTSNPN and CDR2 is SVGIG (reference sequence).

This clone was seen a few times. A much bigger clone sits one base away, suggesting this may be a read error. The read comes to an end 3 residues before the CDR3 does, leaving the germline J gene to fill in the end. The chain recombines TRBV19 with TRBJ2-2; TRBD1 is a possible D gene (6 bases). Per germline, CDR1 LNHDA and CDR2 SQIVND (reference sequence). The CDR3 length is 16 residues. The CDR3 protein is CASSTTGFSGANVLFF. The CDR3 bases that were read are TGTGCCAGTAGTACTACAGGGTTCTCTGGGGCCAACGTG.

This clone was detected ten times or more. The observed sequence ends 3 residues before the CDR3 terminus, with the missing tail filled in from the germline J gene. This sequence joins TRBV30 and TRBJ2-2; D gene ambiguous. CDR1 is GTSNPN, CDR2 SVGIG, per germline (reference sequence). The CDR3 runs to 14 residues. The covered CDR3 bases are TGTGCCTGGAGTGTAAGGGCACCTAATTCACCG. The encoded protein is CAWSVRAPNSP. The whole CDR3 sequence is CAWSVRAPNSPLFF.

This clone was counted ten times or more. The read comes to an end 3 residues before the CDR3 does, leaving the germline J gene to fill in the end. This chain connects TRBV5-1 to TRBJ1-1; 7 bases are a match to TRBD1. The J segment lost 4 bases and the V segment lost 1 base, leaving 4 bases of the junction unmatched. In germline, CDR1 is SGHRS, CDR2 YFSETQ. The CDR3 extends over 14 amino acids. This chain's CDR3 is CASSLSGQLTEAFF. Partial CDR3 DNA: TGCGCCAGCAGCTTGTCGGGACAGCTCACTGAA.

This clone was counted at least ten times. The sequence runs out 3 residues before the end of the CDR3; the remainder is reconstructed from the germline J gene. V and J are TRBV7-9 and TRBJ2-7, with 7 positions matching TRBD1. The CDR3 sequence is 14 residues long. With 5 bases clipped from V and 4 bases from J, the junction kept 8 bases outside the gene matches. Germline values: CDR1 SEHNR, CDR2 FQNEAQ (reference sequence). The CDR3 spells CASSPSQGVYEQYF. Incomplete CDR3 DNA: TGTGCCAGCAGCCCTAGCCAGGGGGTTTACGAG.

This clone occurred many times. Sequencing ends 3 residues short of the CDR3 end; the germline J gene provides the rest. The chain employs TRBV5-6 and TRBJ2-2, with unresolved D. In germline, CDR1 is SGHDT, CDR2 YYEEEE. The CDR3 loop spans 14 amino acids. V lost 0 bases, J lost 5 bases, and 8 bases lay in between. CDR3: CASSLVPGTGELFF. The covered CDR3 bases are TGTGCCAGCAGCTTGGTACCAGGAACCGGGGAG.

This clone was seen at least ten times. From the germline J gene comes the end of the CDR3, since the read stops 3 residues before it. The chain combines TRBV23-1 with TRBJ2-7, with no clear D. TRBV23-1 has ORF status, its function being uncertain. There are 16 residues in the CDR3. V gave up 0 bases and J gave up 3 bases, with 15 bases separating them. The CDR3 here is CASSQSSGRQDYEQYF. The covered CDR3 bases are TGCGCCAGCAGTCAATCGTCTGGCCGCCAGGACTACGAG.

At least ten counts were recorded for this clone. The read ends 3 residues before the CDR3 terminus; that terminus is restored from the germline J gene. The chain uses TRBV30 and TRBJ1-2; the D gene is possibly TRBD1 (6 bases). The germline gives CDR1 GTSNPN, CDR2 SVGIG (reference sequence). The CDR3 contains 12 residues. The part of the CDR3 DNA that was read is TGTGCCTGGAGTCTCGGGACACCCGGC. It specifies CAWSLGTPG. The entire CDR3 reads CAWSLGTPGYTF.

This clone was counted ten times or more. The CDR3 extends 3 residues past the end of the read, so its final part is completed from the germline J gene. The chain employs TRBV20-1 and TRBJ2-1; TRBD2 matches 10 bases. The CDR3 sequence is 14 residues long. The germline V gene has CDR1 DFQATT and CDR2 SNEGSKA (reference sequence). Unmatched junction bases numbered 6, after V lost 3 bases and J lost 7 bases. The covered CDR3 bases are TGCAGTGCTAGTGGCCTAGCGGGGGTGAATGAG. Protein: CSASGLAGVNE. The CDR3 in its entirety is CSASGLAGVNEQFF.

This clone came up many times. CDR3 DNA (partial): TGTGCCAGCAGCTTAAGCGGCCAGACTGAA. It is translated as CASSLSGQTE. The full CDR3 sequence reads CASSLSGQTEAFF. The chain links TRBV7-9 to TRBJ1-1; D is unclear. The CDR3 end lies 3 residues beyond the end of the read and is filled in from the germline J gene. V lost 2 bases to trimming and J lost 5 bases, with 9 bases between them. CDR1 is SEHNR, CDR2 FQNEAQ, per germline (reference sequence). The CDR3 runs to 13 residues.